These 22 T cell receptor beta chains were all obtained from the same sample, sequenced in a study of cytomegalovirus exposure and HLA in healthy donors. Method: immunoSEQ multiplex PCR; TCRdb's copy keeps in-frame clones and lacks some. Of 150,000 to 200,000 clones listed, less than 85% are singletons. The sequencing input was PBMCs. These receptors originate from a young man in good health and CMV-seropositive.

The V and J genes are TRBV2 and TRBJ1-2; D uncertain. The V gene's germline CDR1 is SNHLY and CDR2 FYNNEI. V shed 4 bases and J shed 11 bases, with 8 bases lying between them. The CDR3 contains 10 residues. The CDR3 loop reads CASSAAGYTF. CDR3 bases: TGTGCCAGCAGTGCGGCAGGTTACACCTTC.

This clone was counted a single time. The junction departs from the called germline gene at one end, perhaps through a read error. The chain joins TRBV7-8 to TRBJ2-7; TRBD1 agrees at 12 bases. This CDR3 comprises 17 residues. Germline CDR1 reads SGHVS; CDR2 reads FQNEAQ. The CDR3 coding sequence is TGTGCCAGCAGCCCGTACACCGGGACAGGGGGCTCCAACGAGCAGTACTTC. Residues: CASSPYTGTGGSNEQYF.

This clone has only a few counts. The rearrangement links TRBV11-2 to TRBJ2-7; 7 nucleotides match TRBD2. This CDR3 is built from 15 residues. Trimming at V came to 0 bases and at J to 6 bases, leaving 8 bases not matched to a gene. From germline, CDR1 is SGHAT and CDR2 FQNNGV. CDR3 region: CASSLDGGTAREQYF. The CDR3 nucleotides are TGTGCCAGCAGCTTAGACGGGGGGACGGCACGCGAGCAGTACTTC.

The gene calls are TRBV7-2 and TRBJ2-2; a weak D match, TRBD2 (6 bases). From germline, CDR1 is SGHTA and CDR2 FQGNSA. With 5 bases removed from V and 1 base from J, the gap between germline ends came to 17 bases. The CDR3 runs 17 residues. Here the CDR3 reads CASSRHGGAWNTGELFF. CDR3 nucleotides: TGTGCCAGCAGCCGACACGGGGGAGCATGGAACACCGGGGAGCTGTTTTTT.

This chain links TRBV6-6 with TRBJ2-3, with a possible D match to TRBD2 (5 bases). The CDR3 consists of 15 residues. Germline V CDR1 and CDR2: MNHNY, SVGAGI (reference sequence). V lost 2 bases and J lost 3, with 12 bases in between. CDR3 in amino acids: CASSYEPGFTDTQYF. Written as DNA, the CDR3 is TGTGCCAGCAGTTACGAACCGGGGTTTACAGATACGCAGTATTTT.

This chain joins TRBV7-9 and TRBJ2-3; 10 nucleotides line up with TRBD2. The CDR3 has 15 residues. Trimming at V came to 8 bases and at J to 5 bases, leaving 10 bases not matched to a gene. Looked up from germline, CDR1 is SEHNR and CDR2 is FQNEAQ (reference sequence). The CDR3 reads CASVRSGGALDTQYF. The CDR3 DNA sequence: TGTGCCAGCGTCAGGAGCGGGGGGGCCTTAGATACGCAGTATTTT.

This chain connects TRBV7-8 to TRBJ2-3; a possible D gene is TRBD2 (6 bases). The V and J ends lost 6 bases and 5 bases respectively, with 12 bases between them. The germline gives CDR1 SGHVS, CDR2 FQNEAQ. The CDR3 totals 13 residues. The CDR3 region has the DNA TGTGCCAGCAGGGTAGCGGTACAAGATACGCAGTATTTT. Protein sequence: CASRVAVQDTQYF.

The rearrangement links TRBV6-5 to TRBJ1-1; D ambiguous. V was clipped by 6 bases and J by 0 bases, with 11 bases between them. This CDR3 spans 14 amino acids. Germline CDR1 is MNHEY and CDR2 is SVGAGI. The CDR3 here is CASSPRGLNTEAFF. The CDR3 bases are TGTGCCAGCAGCCCGAGAGGGCTGAACACTGAAGCTTTCTTT.

The chain employs TRBV4-1 and TRBJ2-7, with no clear D. CDR3 length equals 15 residues. CDR1 and CDR2 (germline): MGHRA, YSYEKL. The V end was cut by 0 bases, the J end by 2 bases, with 11 bases between. The CDR3 region is CASSQENGRPYEQYF. For the CDR3, the DNA is TGCGCCAGCAGCCAAGAGAACGGCAGGCCCTACGAGCAGTACTTC.

This clone was picked up a small number of times. The V and J genes are TRBV4-2 and TRBJ2-1; 7 bases fit TRBD2. Germline V gene data show CDR1 as LGHNA and CDR2 as YNFKEQ. CDR3 length: 14 amino acids. V gave up 0 bases and J gave up 6 bases; unmatched junction bases: 2. CDR3 region: CASSQEGGANEQFF. The CDR3 bases are TGTGCCAGCAGCCAAGAGGGAGGGGCCAATGAGCAGTTCTTC.

The chain recombines TRBV5-6 with TRBJ2-7; TRBD2 might be the D (6 bases). Germline lookup yields CDR1 SGHDT and CDR2 YYEEEE. V was cut by 2 bases and J by 1 base, with 13 bases left in between. The CDR3 has 15 residues. The CDR3: CASSFGSGNSYEQYF. Written as DNA, the CDR3 is TGTGCCAGCAGCTTTGGTAGCGGTAATTCCTACGAGCAGTACTTC. Full variable domain (outside the CDR3, taken from reference TRBV5-6 and TRBJ2-7): DAGVTQSPTHLIKTRGQQVTLRCSPKSGHDTVSWYQQALGQGPQFIFQYYEEEERQRGNFPDRFSGHQFPNYSSELNVNALLLGDSALYLCASSFGSGNSYEQYFGPGTRLTVT.

V and J are TRBV9 and TRBJ2-7, with 8 bases lining up with TRBD2. CDR1 and CDR2 (germline): SGDLS, YYNGEE. Trimming took 1 base from V and 4 from J; bases not matched to a gene: 10. This CDR3 contains 16 residues. CDR3 region: CASSVNPSGGSYEQYF. The CDR3 nucleotides read TGTGCCAGCAGCGTAAATCCGTCGGGGGGGTCATACGAGCAGTACTTC.

J is TRBJ2-2 and V is TRBV27; weak D call: TRBD1 (5 bases). This CDR3 region has 15 residues. The V end was cut by 5 bases, the J end by 4 bases, with 14 bases between. Germline-derived CDR1 and CDR2 are MNHEY and SMNVEV (reference sequence). This CDR3 is CASSPDSTRTGELFF. The CDR3 nucleotides are TGTGCCAGCAGTCCCGACAGTACCCGCACCGGGGAGCTGTTTTTT.

The chain combines TRBV5-1 with TRBJ1-1; no reliable D call. The germline V gene encodes CDR1 SGHRS and CDR2 YFSETQ. The CDR3 is 13 amino acids. Between the trimmed V and J ends, which lost 6 bases and 0 bases, there was a span of 9 bases. The chain's CDR3 is CASKTGVNTEAFF. Written as DNA, the CDR3 is TGCGCCAGCAAAACCGGGGTGAACACTGAAGCTTTCTTT.

This chain joins TRBV19 and TRBJ2-7; a weak D match, TRBD2 (5 bases). The ends were cut back, 3 bases at V and 4 bases at J, with 10 bases in the middle. CDR3 length equals 13 residues. The germline V gene has CDR1 LNHDA and CDR2 SQIVND (reference sequence). CDR3 in amino acids: CASSISSGYEQYF. CDR3 nucleotide sequence: TGTGCCAGTAGTATCTCTTCGGGGTACGAGCAGTACTTC.

This clone was found a few times. The genes are TRBV5-1 and TRBJ1-1; D possibly corresponds to TRBD1 (6 bases). The CDR3 covers 13 residues. V gave up 3 bases and J gave up 7 bases, with 13 bases separating them. The V gene's germline CDR1 is SGHRS and CDR2 YFSETQ. CDR3 sequence (DNA): TGCGCCAGCAGCTCGGGGGGGGGCGGTGAAGCTTTCTTT. Translation: CASSSGGGGEAFF. The full variable domain, completed using reference TRBV5-1 and TRBJ1-1, is KAGVTQTPRYLIKTRGQQVTLSCSPISGHRSVSWYQQTPGQGLQFLFEYFSETQRNKGNFPGRFSGRQFSNSRSEMNVSTLELGDSALYLCASSSGGGGEAFFGQGTRLTVV.

The J gene is TRBJ2-3, the V gene TRBV18, with TRBD1 matching 11 bases. V was pared by 1 base and J by 4 bases, with 1 base of the junction left unmatched. This CDR3 comprises 15 residues. Per germline, CDR1 KGHSH and CDR2 LQKENI. CDR3 coding DNA: TGTGCCAGCTCACCACAGGGACAGGGGGCAGATACGCAGTATTTT. Protein sequence: CASSPQGQGADTQYF.

Concerning this clone itself: No conserved phenylalanine or tryptophan is present at the end of the CDR3, so a read error is the likely explanation. Because the CDR3's place on the DNA is in doubt, the DNA is left out and the CDR3 is given as listed by TCRdb. This sequence joins TRBV4-1 and TRBJ2-7; the table's D call of TRBD2 was not tested on the DNA. Ends included, the CDR3 has 13 residues. CDR1 and CDR2 from the germline V gene are MGHRA and YSYEKL. The CDR3 sequence is CASSQTPGGTPLI.

V and J are TRBV9 and TRBJ2-3; tentatively, D is TRBD1 (7 bases). Germline V gene data show CDR1 as SGDLS and CDR2 as YYNGEE. Trimming removed 2 bases from V and 0 bases from J, with 16 bases in between. The CDR3 length is 17 residues. The DNA of the CDR3 is TGTGCCAGCAGCGTGGCTGGAGGGGGCACTAGCACAGATACGCAGTATTTT. Amino acids: CASSVAGGGTSTDTQYF.

CDR3 DNA sequence: TGTGCCAGCAGAGACCTAGCGGGAGTCCCCGAGCAGTACTTC. Protein: CASRDLAGVPEQYF. This chain joins TRBV11-2 and TRBJ2-7; TRBD2 aligns across 10 bases. Germline lookup yields CDR1 SGHAT and CDR2 FQNNGV. This CDR3 spans 14 amino acids. The ends lost 6 bases at V and 6 bases at J; junction bases unmatched: 8.

The chain is built from TRBV2 and TRBJ2-2, with 7 positions matching TRBD1. The CDR3 consists of 16 residues. The germline V gene has CDR1 SNHLY and CDR2 FYNNEI. Trimming cost V 6 bases and J 3 bases; bases outside gene matches: 10. In DNA form, the CDR3 reads TGTGCCAGCAGCTTCCCGGGACAGTCAGACACCGGGGAGCTGTTTTTT. Its protein is CASSFPGQSDTGELFF.

V gene TRBV4-1 combines with J gene TRBJ2-3; D is perhaps TRBD2 (7 bases). Germline V gene sequence: CDR1 MGHRA, CDR2 YSYEKL. V was pared by 0 bases and J by 5 bases, with 21 bases between. The length of the CDR3 is 18 residues. The CDR3 loop is CASSQETMGGGRRDTQYF. The DNA of the CDR3 is TGCGCCAGCAGCCAAGAAACAATGGGCGGGGGCCGGAGAGATACGCAGTATTTT.